This record looks at one TCR beta chain sequence and its context. Its antigen is currently unknown. The V end was cut by 3 bases, the J end by 8 bases, with 12 bases between. The germline gives CDR1 SGHRS, CDR2 YFSETQ. CDR3 size: 14 residues. These data belong to a study of cytomegalovirus exposure and HLA in healthy donors. Overall study findings and caveats: A later analysis found most CMV-associated TCR beta chains apparently HLA-restricted.

In the PCR, 60 Vbeta and 13 Jbeta primers were used. The protocol was immunoSEQ multiplex PCR, while the TCRdb copy is restricted to in-frame clones and leaves out a portion. The data show some 160,000 clones, around 80% seen once. V gene TRBV5-1 combines with J gene TRBJ1-6; weak D call: TRBD1 (5 bases). The sequence derives from a male donor in good health and CMV-seropositive. The sequencing input was PBMCs. The CDR3 sequence: CASSWDGGDSPLHF. As DNA, the CDR3 is TGCGCCAGCAGCTGGGACGGCGGGGATTCACCCCTCCACTTT.